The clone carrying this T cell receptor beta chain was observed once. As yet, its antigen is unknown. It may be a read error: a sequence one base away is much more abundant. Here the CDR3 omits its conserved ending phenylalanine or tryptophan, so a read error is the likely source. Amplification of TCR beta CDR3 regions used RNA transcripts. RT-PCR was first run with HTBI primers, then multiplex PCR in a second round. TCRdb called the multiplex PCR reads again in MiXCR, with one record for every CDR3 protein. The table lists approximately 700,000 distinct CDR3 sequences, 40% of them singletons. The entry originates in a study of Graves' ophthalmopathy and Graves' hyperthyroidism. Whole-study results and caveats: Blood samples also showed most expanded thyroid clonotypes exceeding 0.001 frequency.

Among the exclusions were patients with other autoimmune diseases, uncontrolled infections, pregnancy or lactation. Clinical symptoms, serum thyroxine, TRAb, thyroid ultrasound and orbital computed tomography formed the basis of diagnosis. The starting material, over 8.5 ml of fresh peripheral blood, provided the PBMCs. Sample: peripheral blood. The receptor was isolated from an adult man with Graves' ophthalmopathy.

CDR3 sequence reads: CASSLGAISYGYTL. The CDR3 nucleotides are TGTGCCAGCAGCTTAGGGGCTATCAGCTATGGCTACACCCTC. The chain uses TRBV2 and TRBJ1-2, with D tentatively TRBD1 (5 bases). CDR1 is SNHLY and CDR2 is FYNNEI in the germline V gene. The CDR3 runs 14 residues. V was trimmed by 6 bases and J by 4 bases, leaving 15 bases between them.